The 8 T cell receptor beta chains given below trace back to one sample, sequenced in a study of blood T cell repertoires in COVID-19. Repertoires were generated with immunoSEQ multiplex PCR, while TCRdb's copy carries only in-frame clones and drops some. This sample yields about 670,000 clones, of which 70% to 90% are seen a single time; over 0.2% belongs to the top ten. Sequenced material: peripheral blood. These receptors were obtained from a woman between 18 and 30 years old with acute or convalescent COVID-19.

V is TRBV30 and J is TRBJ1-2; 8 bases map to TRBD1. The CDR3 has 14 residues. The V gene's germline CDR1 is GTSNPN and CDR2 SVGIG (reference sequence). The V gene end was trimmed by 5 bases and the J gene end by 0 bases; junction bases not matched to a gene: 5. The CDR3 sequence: CAWAGTGANYGYTF. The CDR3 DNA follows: TGTGCCTGGGCCGGGACAGGCGCTAACTATGGCTACACCTTC.

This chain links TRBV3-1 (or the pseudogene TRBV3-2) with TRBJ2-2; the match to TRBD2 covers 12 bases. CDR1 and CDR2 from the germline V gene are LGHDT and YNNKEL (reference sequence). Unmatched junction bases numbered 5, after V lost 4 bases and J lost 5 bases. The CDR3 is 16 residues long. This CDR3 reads CASSPDLAGGTGELFF. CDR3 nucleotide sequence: TGTGCCAGCAGCCCCGACCTAGCGGGGGGGACCGGGGAGCTGTTTTTT.

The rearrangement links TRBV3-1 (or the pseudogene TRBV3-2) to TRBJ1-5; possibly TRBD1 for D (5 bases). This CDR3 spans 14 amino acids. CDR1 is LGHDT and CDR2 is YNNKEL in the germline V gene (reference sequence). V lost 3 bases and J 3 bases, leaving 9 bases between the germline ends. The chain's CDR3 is CASSQWGDNQPQHF. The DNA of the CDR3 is TGTGCCAGCAGCCAGTGGGGGGACAATCAGCCCCAGCATTTT.

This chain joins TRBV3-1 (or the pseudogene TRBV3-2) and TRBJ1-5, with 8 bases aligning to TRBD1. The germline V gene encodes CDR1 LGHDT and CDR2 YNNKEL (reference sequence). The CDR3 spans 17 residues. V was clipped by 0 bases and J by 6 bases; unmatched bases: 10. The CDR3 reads CASSQDLAGGGGQPQHF. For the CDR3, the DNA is TGTGCCAGCAGCCAAGATCTGGCAGGGGGCGGAGGTCAGCCCCAGCATTTT.

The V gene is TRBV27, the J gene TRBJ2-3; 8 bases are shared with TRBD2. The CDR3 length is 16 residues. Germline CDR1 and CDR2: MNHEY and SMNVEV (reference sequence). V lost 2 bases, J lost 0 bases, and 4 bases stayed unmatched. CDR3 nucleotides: TGTGCCAGCAGTTTAGCGGGGGGCCTTAGCACAGATACGCAGTATTTT. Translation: CASSLAGGLSTDTQYF.

CDR3 in DNA: TGTGCCAGCAGCCCCAAAGAGGGGGCGAGCGAAAAACTGTTTTTT. Translation gives CASSPKEGASEKLFF. The chain joins TRBV7-9 to TRBJ1-4, with 7 nucleotides matching TRBD1. Unmatched junction bases numbered 11, after V lost 5 bases and J lost 8 bases. From germline, CDR1 is SEHNR and CDR2 FQNEAQ (reference sequence). CDR3 size: 15 residues. The full variable domain, its missing parts supplied by reference TRBV7-9 and TRBJ1-4, is DTGVSQNPRHKITKRGQNVTFRCDPISEHNRLYWYRQTLGQGPEFLTYFQNEAQLEKSRLLSDRFSAERPKGSFSTLEIQRTEQGDSAMYLCASSPKEGASEKLFFGSGTQLSVL.

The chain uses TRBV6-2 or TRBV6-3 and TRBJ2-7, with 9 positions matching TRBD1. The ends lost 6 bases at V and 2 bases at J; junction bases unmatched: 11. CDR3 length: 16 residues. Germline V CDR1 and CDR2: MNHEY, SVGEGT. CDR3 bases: TGTGCCAGCAGCTTTACCCGGGACAGGGTTACCTACGAGCAGTACTTC. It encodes CASSFTRDRVTYEQYF.

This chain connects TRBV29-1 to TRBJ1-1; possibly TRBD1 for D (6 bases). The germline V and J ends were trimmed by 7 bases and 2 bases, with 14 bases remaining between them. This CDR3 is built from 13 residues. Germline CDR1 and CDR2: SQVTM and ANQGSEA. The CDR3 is CSAIRDTNTEAFF. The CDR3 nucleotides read TGCAGCGCCATCCGGGACACAAACACTGAAGCTTTCTTT.